Shown below are 8 T cell receptor beta chains from a single sample sequenced in a study of CD8 T cells in Susac syndrome. Reverse transcription of roughly 0.45 to 1 ug RNA was carried out with random hexamers. TCRdb re-analysed the immunoSEQ multiplex PCR reads in MiXCR, keeping a single row per CDR3 protein. The sample carries under 200,000 distinct CDR3 sequences, about 96% recorded once. Material: CD4+ T cells from PBMCs. The receptors shown here come from a human donor with Susac syndrome.

The CDR3: CASGRDRATNEKLFF. The CDR3 DNA reads as TGTGCCAGCGGTCGGGATCGTGCAACTAATGAAAAACTGTTTTTT. V is TRBV2 and J is TRBJ1-4; D not resolved. Trimming cost V 8 bases and J 0 bases, with 13 bases left between them. Germline CDR1 reads SNHLY; CDR2 reads FYNNEI. CDR3 length equals 15 residues. Complete variable domain (other parts from reference TRBV2 and TRBJ1-4): EPEVTQTPSHQVTQMGQEVILRCVPISNHLYFYWYRQILGQKVEFLVSFYNNEISEKSEIFDDQFSVERPDGSNFTLKIRSTKLEDSAMYFCASGRDRATNEKLFFGSGTQLSVL.

The CDR3, as DNA: TGCAGCGTTGGTGCGCCGGGAGGTTGGAATGAGCAGTTCTTC. This translates into CSVGAPGGWNEQFF. V is TRBV29-1 and J is TRBJ2-1; 7 bases line up with TRBD2. Germline V gene lookup returns CDR1 SQVTM and CDR2 ANQGSEA. The J segment lost 7 bases and the V segment lost 4 bases, leaving 10 bases of the junction unmatched. This CDR3 is 14 amino acids long.

The V gene is TRBV9, the J gene TRBJ2-1; TRBD2 aligns across 10 bases. Germline CDR1 and CDR2: SGDLS and YYNGEE. This CDR3 comprises 17 residues. The V and J ends lost 1 base and 3 bases, in that order; junction bases with no gene match: 7. CDR3 DNA sequence: TGTGCCAGCAGCGTAAGCGGGGGGGTGGGCGGCTACAATGAGCAGTTCTTC. Translated, it gives CASSVSGGVGGYNEQFF.

This clonotype was picked up one time. In DNA form, the CDR3 reads TGTGCCACCAGCAGAGATGTGGGCACAGATACGCAGTATTTT. This codes for CATSRDVGTDTQYF. V is TRBV15 and J is TRBJ2-3; D is unresolved. Trimming took 0 bases from V and 1 from J, leaving 5 bases between them. CDR1 is LNHNV and CDR2 is YYDKDF in the germline V gene (reference sequence). The CDR3 spans 14 residues.

Only one count was recorded for this clonotype. The chain links TRBV20-1 to TRBJ2-2; 7 bases agree with TRBD2. There are 16 residues in the CDR3. The V gene end was trimmed by 4 bases and the J gene end by 6 bases; junction bases not matched to a gene: 14. Germline lookup yields CDR1 DFQATT and CDR2 SNEGSKA (reference sequence). CDR3 region: CSANPLMTSPAGELFF. CDR3 DNA sequence: TGCAGTGCTAATCCTTTAATGACTAGCCCGGCCGGGGAGCTGTTTTTT.

This clonotype was found a few times. V gene TRBV6-6 combines with J gene TRBJ2-5; no clear D. The germline CDR1 and CDR2 sequences are MNHNY and SVGAGI (reference sequence). The CDR3 is 12 residues long. Deletions cut 6 bases from V and 2 bases from J, with 7 bases between. CDR3 coding DNA: TGTGCCAGCAGCCGCCGTCAAGAGACCCAGTACTTC. Translating it yields CASSRRQETQYF.

The V call is TRBV6-4, the J call TRBJ2-1, with 11 bases lining up with TRBD2. Germline V gene data show CDR1 as MRHNA and CDR2 as SNTAGT. The CDR3 is 17 amino acids. Trimming removed 4 bases from V and 2 bases from J; junction bases left unmatched: 7. The CDR3 loop reads CASSVLAGGSTYNEQFF. CDR3 in DNA: TGTGCCAGCAGTGTTCTAGCGGGGGGCTCCACCTACAATGAGCAGTTCTTC.

The chain is built from TRBV2 and TRBJ2-7, with TRBD1 matching 7 bases. V lost 5 bases and J lost 2; bases outside the gene matches: 6. Germline loops: CDR1 SNHLY, CDR2 FYNNEI. The CDR3 totals 14 residues. DNA for the CDR3: TGTGCCAGCAGTCAACAGGGGCGAACCTACGAGCAGTACTTC. Protein product: CASSQQGRTYEQYF.